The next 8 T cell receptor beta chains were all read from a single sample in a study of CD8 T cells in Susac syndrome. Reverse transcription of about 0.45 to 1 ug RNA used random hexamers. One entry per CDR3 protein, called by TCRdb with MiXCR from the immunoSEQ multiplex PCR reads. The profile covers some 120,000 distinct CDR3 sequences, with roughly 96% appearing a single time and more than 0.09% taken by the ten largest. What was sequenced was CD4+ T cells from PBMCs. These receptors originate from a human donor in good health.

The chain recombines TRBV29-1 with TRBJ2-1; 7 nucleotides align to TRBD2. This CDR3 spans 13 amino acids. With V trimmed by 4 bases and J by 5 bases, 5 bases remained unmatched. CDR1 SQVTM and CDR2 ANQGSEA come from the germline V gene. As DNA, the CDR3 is TGCAGCGTTGTAACTAGCGAAAACAATGAGCAGTTCTTC. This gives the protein CSVVTSENNEQFF.

This chain's CDR3 is CSAKLLAGNQETQYF. For the CDR3, the DNA is TGCAGTGCTAAACTACTAGCGGGGAACCAAGAGACCCAGTACTTC. The chain has TRBV20-1 and TRBJ2-5, with 10 bases aligning to TRBD2. CDR1 DFQATT and CDR2 SNEGSKA come from the germline V gene (reference sequence). With V trimmed by 4 bases and J by 0 bases, 5 bases remained unmatched. CDR3 length: 15 residues.

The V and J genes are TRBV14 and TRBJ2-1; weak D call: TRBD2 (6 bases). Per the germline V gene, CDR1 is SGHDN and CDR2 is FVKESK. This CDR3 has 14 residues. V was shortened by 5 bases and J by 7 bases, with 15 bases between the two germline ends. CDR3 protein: CASSGVSGGNEQFF. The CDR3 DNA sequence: TGTGCCAGCAGCGGAGTTAGCGGAGGAAATGAGCAGTTCTTC.

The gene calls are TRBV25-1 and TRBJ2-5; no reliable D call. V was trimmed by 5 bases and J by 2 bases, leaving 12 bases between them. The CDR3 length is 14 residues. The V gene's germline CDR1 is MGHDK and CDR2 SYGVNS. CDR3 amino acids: CASSPPEKQETQYF. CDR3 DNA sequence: TGTGCCAGCAGTCCGCCAGAGAAGCAAGAGACCCAGTACTTC.

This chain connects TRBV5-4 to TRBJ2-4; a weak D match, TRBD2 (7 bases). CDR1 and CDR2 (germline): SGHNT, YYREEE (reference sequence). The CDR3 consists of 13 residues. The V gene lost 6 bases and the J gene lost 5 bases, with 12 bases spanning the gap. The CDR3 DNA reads TGTGCCAGCACCAGGGGAGGGGAAAACATTCAGTACTTC. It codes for CASTRGGENIQYF.

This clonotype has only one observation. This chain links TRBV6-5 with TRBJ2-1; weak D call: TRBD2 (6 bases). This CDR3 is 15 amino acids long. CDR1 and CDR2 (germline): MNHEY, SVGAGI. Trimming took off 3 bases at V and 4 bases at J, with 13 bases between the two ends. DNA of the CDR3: TGTGCCAGCAGTTATCGGCCTAGCGAGTACAATGAGCAGTTCTTC. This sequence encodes CASSYRPSEYNEQFF.

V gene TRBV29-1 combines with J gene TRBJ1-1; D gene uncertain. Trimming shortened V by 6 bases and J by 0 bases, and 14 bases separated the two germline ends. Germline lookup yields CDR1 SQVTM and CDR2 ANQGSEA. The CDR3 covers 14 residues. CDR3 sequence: CSVNALAMNTEAFF. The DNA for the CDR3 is TGCAGCGTCAATGCGCTGGCTATGAACACTGAAGCTTTCTTT.

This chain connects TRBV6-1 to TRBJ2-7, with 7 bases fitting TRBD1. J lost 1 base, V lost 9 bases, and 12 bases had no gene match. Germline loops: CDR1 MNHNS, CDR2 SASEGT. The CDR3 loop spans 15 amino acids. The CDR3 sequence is CASGRGGTDSYEQYF. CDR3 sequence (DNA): TGTGCCAGTGGGAGAGGTGGGACAGATTCCTACGAGCAGTACTTC.